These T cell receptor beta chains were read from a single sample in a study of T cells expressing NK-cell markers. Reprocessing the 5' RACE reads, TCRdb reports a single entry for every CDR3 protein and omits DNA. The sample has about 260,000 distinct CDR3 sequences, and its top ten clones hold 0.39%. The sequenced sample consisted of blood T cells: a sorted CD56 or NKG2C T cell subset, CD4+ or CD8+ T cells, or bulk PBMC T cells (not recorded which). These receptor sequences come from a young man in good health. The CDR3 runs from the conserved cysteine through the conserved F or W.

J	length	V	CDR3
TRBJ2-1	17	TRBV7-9	CASSLPRGAGAYNEQFF
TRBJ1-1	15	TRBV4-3	CASSQGGRLNTEAFF
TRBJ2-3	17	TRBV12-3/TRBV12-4	CASSIPGTRSKADTQYF
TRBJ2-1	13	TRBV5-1	CASSLDFGVVQFF
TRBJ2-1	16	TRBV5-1	CASSLNPGTGENEQFF
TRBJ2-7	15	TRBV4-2	CASSREMRGLSEQYF
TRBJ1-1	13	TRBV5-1	CASSNRGNTEAFF
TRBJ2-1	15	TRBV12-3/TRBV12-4	CASSLGSQLYNEQFF
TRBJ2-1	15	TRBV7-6	CASSFSRAVYNEQFF
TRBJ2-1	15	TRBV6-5	CASSRYSGRENEQFF
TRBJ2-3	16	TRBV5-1	CASSQFATRGTDTQYF
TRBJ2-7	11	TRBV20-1	CSAGQGNEQYF
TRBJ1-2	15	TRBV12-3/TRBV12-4	CASSPHRGLDYGYTF
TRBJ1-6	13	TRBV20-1	CSASSGPNSPLHF
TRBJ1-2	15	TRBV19	CASSTYYGVKVGYTF
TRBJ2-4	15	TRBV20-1	CSAREGTLAKNIQYF
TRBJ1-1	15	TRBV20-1	CSAREWQGAVSEAFF
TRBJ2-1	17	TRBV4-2	CASSHGLAPFGYNEQFF
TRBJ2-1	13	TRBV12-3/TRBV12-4	CASSGSVNNEQFF
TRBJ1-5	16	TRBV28	CASSDRQGGNNQPQHF
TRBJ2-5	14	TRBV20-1	CSARDIGVRETQYF
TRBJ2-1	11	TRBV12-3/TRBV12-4	CASRFRDYQFF
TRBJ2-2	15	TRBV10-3	CAISRGNTYTGELFF
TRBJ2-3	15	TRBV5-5	CASSLRGQGRDTQYF
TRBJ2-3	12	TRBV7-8	CASSLVARTQYF
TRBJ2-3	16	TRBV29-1	CSVDAPLGARTDTQYF
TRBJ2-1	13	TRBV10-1	CATGTSGINEQFF
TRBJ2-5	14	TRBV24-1	CATSDLWDQETQYF
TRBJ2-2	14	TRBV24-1	CATKNHENTGELFF
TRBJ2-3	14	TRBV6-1	CASSRGFRTDTQYF
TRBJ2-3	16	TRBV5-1	CASSLAGSAGADTQYF
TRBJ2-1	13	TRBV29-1	CSVVRGLAGGPLF
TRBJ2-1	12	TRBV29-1	CSVGSWGVAQFF
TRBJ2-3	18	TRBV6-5	CASSYSVFGSGYTDTQYF
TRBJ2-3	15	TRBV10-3	CAATDPRRATDTQYF
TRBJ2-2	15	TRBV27	CASSNRSWNTGELFF
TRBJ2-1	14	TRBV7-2	CASSLQPRGDEQFF
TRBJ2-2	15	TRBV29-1	CSGRGGLAGSGELFF
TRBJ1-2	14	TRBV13	CASSLRSGGSGYTF
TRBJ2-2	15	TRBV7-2	CASSLILLDSGELFF
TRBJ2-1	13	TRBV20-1	CSASSSGRNEQFF
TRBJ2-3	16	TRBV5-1	CASSASGTEPTDTQYF
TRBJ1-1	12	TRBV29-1	CSVELRGFGAFF
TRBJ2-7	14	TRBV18	CASSPGTEAAAQYF
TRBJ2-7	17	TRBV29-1	CSVAHINRVAGVDEQYF
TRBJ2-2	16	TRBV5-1	CASSLVLMSDTGELFF
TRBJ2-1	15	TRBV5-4	CASSLAGQQGTEQFF
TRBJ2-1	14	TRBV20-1	CSATSGSSRDEQFF
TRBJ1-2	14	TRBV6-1	CASSTGRKNYGYTF
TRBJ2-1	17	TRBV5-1	CASSLTTGTSGYNEQFF